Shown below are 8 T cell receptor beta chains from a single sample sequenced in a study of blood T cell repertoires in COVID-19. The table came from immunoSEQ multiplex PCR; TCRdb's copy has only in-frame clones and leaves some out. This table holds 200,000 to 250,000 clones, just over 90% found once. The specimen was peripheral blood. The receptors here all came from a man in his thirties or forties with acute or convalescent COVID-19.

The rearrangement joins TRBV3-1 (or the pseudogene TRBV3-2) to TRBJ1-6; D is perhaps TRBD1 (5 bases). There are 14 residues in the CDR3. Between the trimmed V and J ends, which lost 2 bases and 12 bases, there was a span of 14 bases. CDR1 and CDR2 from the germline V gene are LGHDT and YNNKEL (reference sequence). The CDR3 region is CASSQSTGGRPLHF. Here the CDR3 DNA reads TGTGCCAGCAGCCAAAGTACCGGGGGTCGACCCCTCCACTTT.

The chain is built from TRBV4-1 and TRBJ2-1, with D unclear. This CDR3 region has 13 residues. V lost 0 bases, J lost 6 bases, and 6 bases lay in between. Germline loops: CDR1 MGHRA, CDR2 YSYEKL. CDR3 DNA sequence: TGCGCCAGCAGCCAAGATTGGGCCAATGAGCAGTTCTTC. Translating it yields CASSQDWANEQFF.

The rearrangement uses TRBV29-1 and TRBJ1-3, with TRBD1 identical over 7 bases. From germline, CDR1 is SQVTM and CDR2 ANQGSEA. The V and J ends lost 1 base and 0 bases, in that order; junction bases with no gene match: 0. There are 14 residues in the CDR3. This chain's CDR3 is CSVEGDSSGNTIYF. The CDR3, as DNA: TGCAGCGTTGAAGGGGACAGCTCTGGAAACACCATATATTTT. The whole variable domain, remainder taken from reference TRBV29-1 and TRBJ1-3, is SAVISQKPSRDICQRGTSLTIQCQVDSQVTMMFWYRQQPGQSLTLIATANQGSEATYESGFVIDKFPISRPNLTFSTLTVSNMSPEDSSIYLCSVEGDSSGNTIYFGEGSWLTVV.

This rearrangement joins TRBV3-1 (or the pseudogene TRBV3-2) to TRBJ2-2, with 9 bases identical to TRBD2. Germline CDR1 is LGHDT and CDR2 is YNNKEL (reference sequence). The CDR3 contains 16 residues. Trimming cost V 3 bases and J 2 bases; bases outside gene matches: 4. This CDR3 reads CASSQAGTSNTGELFF. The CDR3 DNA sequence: TGTGCCAGCAGCCAGGCCGGGACTAGCAACACCGGGGAGCTGTTTTTT.

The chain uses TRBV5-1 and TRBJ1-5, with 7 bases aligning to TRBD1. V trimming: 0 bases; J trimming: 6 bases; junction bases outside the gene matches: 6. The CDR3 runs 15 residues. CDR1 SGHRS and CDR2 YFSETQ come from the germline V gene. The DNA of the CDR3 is TGCGCCAGCAGCTTGGGGCAGGGGGATGTTCAGCCCCAGCATTTT. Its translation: CASSLGQGDVQPQHF.

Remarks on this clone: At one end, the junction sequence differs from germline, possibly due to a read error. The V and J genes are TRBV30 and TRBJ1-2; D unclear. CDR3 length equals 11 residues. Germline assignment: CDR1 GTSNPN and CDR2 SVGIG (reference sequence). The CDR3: CAWSPGYDYTF. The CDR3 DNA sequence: TGTGCCTGGAGTCCAGGTTATGACTACACCTTC.

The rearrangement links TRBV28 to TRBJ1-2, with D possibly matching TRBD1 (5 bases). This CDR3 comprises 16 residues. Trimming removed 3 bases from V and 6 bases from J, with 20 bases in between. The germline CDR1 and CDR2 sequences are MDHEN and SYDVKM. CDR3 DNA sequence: TGTGCCAGCAGTTTTACGGCCCAGGGTTCATACAATGGCTACACCTTC. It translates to CASSFTAQGSYNGYTF.

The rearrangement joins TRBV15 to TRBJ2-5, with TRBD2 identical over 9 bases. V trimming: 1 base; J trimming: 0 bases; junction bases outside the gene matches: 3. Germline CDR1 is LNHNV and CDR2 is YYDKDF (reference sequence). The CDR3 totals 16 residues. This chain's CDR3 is CATSRAVAGDQETQYF. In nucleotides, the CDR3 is TGTGCCACCAGCAGAGCGGTAGCGGGGGACCAAGAGACCCAGTACTTC.